This record concerns one TCR beta chain sequence. Germline V gene sequence: CDR1 MNHNS, CDR2 SASEGT. V lost 3 bases, J lost 0 bases, and 12 bases lay in between. There are 16 residues in the CDR3. Specified time point: pretreatment peripheral blood. The data belong to a study of PD-L1 blockade in urothelial cancer. TCRdb's copy holds only in-frame clones and misses some; the assay was immunoSEQ multiplex PCR. This table holds more than 75,000 clones, roughly 84% found once. This sample comprised PBMCs, obtained around atezolizumab (anti-PD-L1) treatment. V is TRBV6-1 and J is TRBJ1-5; possible D gene TRBD1, 6 bases. This sequence was found in a man aged 60 to 75 with urothelial cancer. CDR3 residues: CASSDKTGYSNQPQHF. The CDR3, as DNA: TGTGCCAGCAGTGATAAAACAGGGTATAGCAATCAGCCCCAGCATTTT.